This T cell receptor beta chain was captured in a study of long-term antiretroviral therapy in people with HIV. Findings and caveats of the study: The study found that diversity rose after ART but stayed below transplant donor controls.

CDR3 length equals 17 residues. The ends were cut back, 7 bases at V and 5 bases at J, with 26 bases in the middle. Germline V gene lookup returns CDR1 LNHDA and CDR2 SQIVND (reference sequence). Remarks on this clone: Its matching antigen is unknown.

Version v3.0 of the immunoSEQ assay ran at survey level. This table comes from immunoSEQ multiplex PCR, and its TCRdb copy is limited to in-frame clones, with some not included. Of under 20,000 clones listed, 81% are singletons. There were no participants with HIV treated outside the United States. V is TRBV19 and J is TRBJ1-2, with D unresolved. The sequenced sample was unsorted PBMCs, obtained 0.3 years after starting antiretroviral therapy. This sequence was found in a man younger than 35 with HIV. The CDR3, as DNA: TGTGCCAGTAACGTTGGCTCACCTCACTACCGGGGATATGGCTACACCTTC. Its protein is CASNVGSPHYRGYGYTF.